What follows are 23 T cell receptor beta chains derived from one specimen sequenced in a study of Graves' ophthalmopathy and Graves' hyperthyroidism. Amplified material comprised TCR beta CDR3 regions derived from RNA transcripts. Second-round multiplex PCR came after first-round RT-PCR with HTBI primers. MiXCR was run by TCRdb on the multiplex PCR reads, yielding one entry per CDR3 protein. The table includes nearly 400,000 distinct CDR3 sequences, about a sixth detected once. The sample comprised peripheral blood. These receptors all stem from a woman between 18 and 30 years old with Graves' ophthalmopathy.

This clonotype was seen ten or more times. The chain is built from TRBV6-5 and TRBJ1-2; D is undetermined. This CDR3 has 14 amino acids. V gave up 7 bases and J gave up 8 bases, with 20 bases separating them. Germline V gene lookup returns CDR1 MNHEY and CDR2 SVGAGI. The CDR3 here is CASTLKTPAEGYTF. In nucleotides, the CDR3 is TGTGCCAGCACCCTCAAGACCCCTGCGGAAGGCTACACCTTC.

This clonotype was detected ten times or more. This chain uses TRBV11-2 with TRBJ2-2; D is perhaps TRBD1 (6 bases). Germline values: CDR1 SGHAT, CDR2 FQNNGV. The CDR3 extends over 15 amino acids. V lost 4 bases to trimming and J lost 0 bases, with 9 bases between them. This CDR3 reads CASSSHRANTGELFF. Written as DNA, the CDR3 is TGTGCCAGCAGCTCCCACAGGGCGAACACCGGGGAGCTGTTTTTT.

At least ten counts were recorded for this clonotype. This chain joins TRBV6-5 and TRBJ1-6; no clear D gene. Trimming stripped 4 bases from V and 14 bases from J, with 9 bases between. The CDR3 loop spans 11 amino acids. CDR1 and CDR2 from the germline V gene are MNHEY and SVGAGI. CDR3 sequence: CASSSAGSLHF. In DNA form, the CDR3 reads TGTGCCAGCAGTTCCGCTGGGTCCCTCCACTTT.

In regard to this clonotype: A single base separates this from a much larger clone, so it may be a read error. The V and J genes are TRBV7-9 and TRBJ2-5, with D perhaps matching TRBD2 (5 bases). The CDR3 totals 15 residues. Germline loops: CDR1 SEHNR, CDR2 FQNEAQ (reference sequence). The CDR3 reads CAGSFPFGNQETQYF. CDR3 nucleotides: TGTGCCGGCAGTTTTCCCTTCGGGAACCAAGAGACCCAGTACTTC.

This clonotype was observed at least ten times. The V and J genes are TRBV19 and TRBJ2-4; D not resolved. The germline V gene has CDR1 LNHDA and CDR2 SQIVND (reference sequence). V was cut by 5 bases and J by 1 base, with 12 bases left in between. CDR3 size: 15 residues. This chain's CDR3 is CASSATWWAKNIQYF. CDR3 bases: TGTGCCAGTAGTGCCACCTGGTGGGCCAAAAACATTCAGTACTTC.

Worth noting for this clonotype: This sequence may be a read error, since a much larger clone differs from it by one base. The rearrangement uses TRBV30 and TRBJ2-7; TRBD2 matches 9 bases. Germline CDR1 is GTSNPN and CDR2 is SVGIG (reference sequence). The CDR3 is 14 amino acids. V gave up 0 bases and J gave up 5 bases; unmatched junction bases: 5. The CDR3 spells CAWSVAGGSNEQYF. The CDR3 bases are TGTGCCTGGAGTGTGGCGGGAGGGTCAAACGAGCAGTACTTC.

Comments on this clonotype: A single base separates this from a much larger clone, so it may be a read error. This chain joins TRBV6-2 or TRBV6-3 and TRBJ2-5, with 8 bases aligning to TRBD1. The CDR3 contains 17 residues. Looked up from germline, CDR1 is MNHEY and CDR2 is SVGEGT. V lost 8 bases, J lost 6 bases, and 20 bases stayed unmatched. CDR3 sequence reads: CASGTPSGGRLSKTQYF. CDR3 bases: TGTGCCAGCGGAACCCCCTCAGGGGGCCGCCTCAGTAAGACCCAGTACTTC.

The V call is TRBV6-4, the J call TRBJ2-7; tentatively, D is TRBD1 (6 bases). The CDR3 sequence is 14 residues long. Looked up from germline, CDR1 is MRHNA and CDR2 is SNTAGT. V was cut by 6 bases and J by 3 bases, with 15 bases left in between. This chain's CDR3 is CASSHLGQYYEQYF. CDR3 bases: TGTGCCAGCAGCCACCTCGGACAGTACTACGAGCAGTACTTC.

The chain has TRBV28 and TRBJ1-6; 7 bases fit TRBD1. J was trimmed by 10 bases and V by 6 bases; bases with no gene match: 3. Germline CDR1 reads MDHEN; CDR2 reads SYDVKM. The CDR3 runs to 12 residues. CDR3 sequence reads: CASRTQGSPLHF. CDR3 nucleotide sequence: TGTGCCAGCAGGACACAGGGGTCACCCCTCCACTTT.

This clonotype has ten or more counts. CDR3 region: CASSESGTGLKGYTF. Here the CDR3 DNA reads TGTGCCAGCAGCGAATCGGGGACAGGGTTAAAGGGCTACACCTTC. The chain uses TRBV7-2 and TRBJ1-2; TRBD1 agrees at 9 bases. Germline loops: CDR1 SGHTA, CDR2 FQGNSA. The CDR3 length is 15 residues. V lost 5 bases to trimming and J lost 8 bases; unmatched junction nucleotides: 12.

This clonotype has at least ten counts. The chain combines TRBV20-1 with TRBJ2-7; 7 bases fit TRBD2. The germline gives CDR1 DFQATT, CDR2 SNEGSKA (reference sequence). J was trimmed by 7 bases and V by 4 bases; bases with no gene match: 16. The CDR3 is 15 amino acids. The CDR3 DNA reads as TGCAGTGCTATCCCCGGGAGGTCCCCGGGGAGGGAGCAGTACTTC. It is translated as CSAIPGRSPGREQYF.

At least ten counts were recorded for this clonotype. Germline and junction disagree at one end, which may indicate a read error. The chain couples TRBV19 to TRBJ2-5, with D perhaps matching TRBD2 (6 bases). The germline V gene has CDR1 LNHDA and CDR2 SQIVND (reference sequence). The CDR3 totals 14 residues. The CDR3 DNA reads as TGTGCCAGTGGATGGGACTTCGGAGTGGAGACCCAATACTTC. This codes for CASGWDFGVETQYF.

In this sample, this clonotype turned up many times. One end of the junction varies from germline; a read error may be responsible. This chain connects TRBV6-1 to TRBJ2-2; no reliable D call. Germline CDR1 is MNHNS and CDR2 is SASEGT. CDR3 length: 11 residues. The CDR3 coding sequence is TGTGCCAGCAGTGAACTGCGGATCCCGATTTTT. Encoded protein: CASSELRIPIF.

This clonotype showed up many times. This sequence joins TRBV30 and TRBJ2-7, with D hard to call. Trimming removed 5 bases at V and 4 bases at J, with 9 bases between. The length of the CDR3 is 11 residues. Germline CDR1 and CDR2: GTSNPN and SVGIG (reference sequence). CDR3 sequence (DNA): TGTGCCTGGGGTGACACGTACGAGCAGTACTTC. As protein: CAWGDTYEQYF.

The gene calls are TRBV12-3 or TRBV12-4 and TRBJ1-5; no clear D gene. This CDR3 comprises 13 residues. Deletions cut 6 bases from V and 7 bases from J, with 13 bases between. The CDR3 region is CASSLPPGQPQHF. The CDR3 DNA reads TGTGCCAGCAGCCTGCCCCCGGGACAGCCCCAGCATTTT.

J is TRBJ2-7 and V is TRBV12-3 or TRBV12-4, with TRBD2 as a possible D gene (6 bases). Trimming shortened V by 5 bases and J by 3 bases, and 14 bases separated the two germline ends. The length of the CDR3 is 14 residues. In DNA, the CDR3 is TGTGCCAGCAGTCGCGCCGGACTAAACTACGAGCAGTACTTC. Protein sequence: CASSRAGLNYEQYF.

This clonotype was detected many times. The chain has TRBV13 and TRBJ2-7; possible D gene TRBD1, 5 bases. V was cut by 5 bases and J by 0 bases, with 17 bases left in between. The CDR3 is 16 residues long. Germline assignment: CDR1 PRHDT and CDR2 FYEKMQ (reference sequence). The CDR3 sequence: CASSTWTLTRSYEQYF. The CDR3 region has the DNA TGTGCCAGCAGCACTTGGACACTGACCCGCTCCTACGAGCAGTACTTC.

This chain joins TRBV7-8 and TRBJ2-7; D remains unclear. The V end was cut by 10 bases, the J end by 5 bases, with 18 bases between. From germline, CDR1 is SGHVS and CDR2 FQNEAQ. This CDR3 region has 13 residues. The CDR3 DNA follows: TGTGCCATCGACGGACCGCCTCTCCACGAGCAGTACTTC. It encodes CAIDGPPLHEQYF.

This clonotype was found many times. V is TRBV10-3 and J is TRBJ2-5; D remains ambiguous. V was trimmed by 0 bases and J by 3 bases, leaving 5 bases between them. The CDR3 spans 13 residues. Germline V lookup: CDR1 ENHRY, CDR2 SYGVKD. CDR3 sequence: CAISESPEETQYF. The CDR3, as DNA: TGTGCCATCAGTGAGTCCCCAGAAGAGACCCAGTACTTC.

This clonotype showed up many times. The V and J genes are TRBV6-1 and TRBJ2-7; D unclear. Per the germline V gene, CDR1 is MNHNS and CDR2 is SASEGT. The length of the CDR3 is 14 residues. Trimming cost V 0 bases and J 2 bases, with 8 bases left between them. CDR3 protein: CASSEAMVPYEQYF. DNA of the CDR3: TGTGCCAGCAGTGAAGCGATGGTCCCCTACGAGCAGTACTTC.

This clonotype was detected many times. The chain recombines TRBV28 with TRBJ1-5, with D hard to call. Germline V CDR1 and CDR2: MDHEN, SYDVKM. The CDR3 is 14 amino acids. Trimming cost V 5 bases and J 4 bases, with 12 bases left between them. CDR3 protein: CASSLRRLNQPQHF. CDR3 sequence (DNA): TGTGCCAGCAGTCTCAGACGGCTTAATCAGCCCCAGCATTTT.

This clonotype was recorded at least ten times. This chain joins TRBV6-7 and TRBJ1-2, with 10 bases lining up with TRBD1. TRBV6-7 belongs to the ORF category, with a function that is uncertain. The CDR3 is made up of 14 amino acids. The ends lost 8 bases at V and 3 bases at J; junction bases unmatched: 6. Here the CDR3 DNA reads TGTGCCAGCGGTGACAGGGGGCGGTACTATGGCTACACCTTC. Translating it yields CASGDRGRYYGYTF.

This clonotype was counted ten times or more. V usage is TRBV6-2 or TRBV6-3 and J usage is TRBJ2-7; TRBD1 agrees at 7 bases. With 4 bases clipped from V and 4 bases from J, the junction kept 7 bases outside the gene matches. Germline CDR1 and CDR2: MNHEY and SVGEGT. This CDR3 has 14 residues. The CDR3 sequence: CASSSILQGYEQYF. The CDR3 bases are TGTGCCAGCAGTTCAATCTTACAGGGGTACGAGCAGTACTTC.